Presented here are 20 T cell receptor beta chains from one specimen sequenced in a study of chemoradiotherapy in HPV16-positive cancers. TCRdb's copy holds only in-frame clones and misses some; the assay was immunoSEQ multiplex PCR. The sample carries about 14,000 clones, about four fifths recorded once. Sampling was conducted from a patient who underwent chemoradiotherapy. Receptors were obtained from a human donor with HPV-associated anogenital cancer.

Written as DNA, the CDR3 is TGTGCCAGCTCGCAACTAGCGACCTACGAGCAGTACTTC. Translating gives CASSQLATYEQYF. The V and J genes are TRBV18 and TRBJ2-7; the match to TRBD2 covers 7 bases. Per germline, CDR1 KGHSH and CDR2 LQKENI. V dropped 6 bases and J dropped 2; count of bases not matched to a gene: 4. The CDR3 sequence is 13 residues long.

The chain couples TRBV7-8 to TRBJ1-2; weak D call: TRBD1 (5 bases). Germline V CDR1 and CDR2: SGHVS, FQNEAQ. V lost 4 bases and J 2 bases, leaving 14 bases between the germline ends. The CDR3 loop spans 15 amino acids. CDR3 nucleotide sequence: TGTGCCAGCAGCTACCGGGGGGACGTAAACTATGGCTACACCTTC. It encodes CASSYRGDVNYGYTF.

This chain uses TRBV29-1 with TRBJ1-1, with D maybe TRBD1 (6 bases). CDR3 length: 11 residues. V was trimmed by 5 bases and J by 10 bases, leaving 14 bases between them. Germline CDR1 SQVTM, CDR2 ANQGSEA. CDR3 sequence: CSVPLTRGAFF. CDR3 in DNA: TGCAGCGTTCCCCTTACCAGGGGAGCTTTCTTT.

The gene calls are TRBV7-3 and TRBJ2-2; 7 nucleotides match TRBD2. The CDR3 is 15 residues long. V lost 2 bases, J lost 6 bases, and 6 bases stayed unmatched. Germline CDR1 SGHTA, CDR2 FQGTGA. The CDR3 nucleotides read TGTGCCAGCAGCTTATTGGGGGGAGGGCCCGGGGAGCTGTTTTTT. Protein sequence: CASSLLGGGPGELFF.

V usage is TRBV7-6 and J usage is TRBJ1-2; maybe TRBD1 (5 bases). From germline, CDR1 is SGHVS and CDR2 FNYEAQ. This CDR3 has 16 amino acids. Trimming removed 3 bases at V and 6 bases at J, with 20 bases between. The DNA for the CDR3 is TGTGCCAGCAGCTTTGGGGGGACTGTTTTAGGTGATGGCTACACCTTC. Residues: CASSFGGTVLGDGYTF. Full variable domain (missing parts from reference TRBV7-6 and TRBJ1-2): GAGVSQSPRYKVTKRGQDVALRCDPISGHVSLYWYRQALGQGPEFLTYFNYEAQQDKSGLPNDRFSAERPEGSISTLTIQRTEQRDSAMYRCASSFGGTVLGDGYTFGSGTRLTVV.

The chain has TRBV28 and TRBJ2-4, with 8 nucleotides matching TRBD2. This CDR3 is 19 amino acids long. Germline CDR1 and CDR2: MDHEN and SYDVKM. V lost 10 bases, J lost 0 bases, and 20 bases stayed unmatched. CDR3 DNA sequence: TGTGCCAAGGTCCGGGGCGGGGGACTAGGGGCCCTAGCCAAAAACATTCAGTACTTC. This codes for CAKVRGGGLGALAKNIQYF.

This clone was seen once. V and J are TRBV5-1 and TRBJ2-3; D gene ambiguous. Germline CDR1 SGHRS, CDR2 YFSETQ. The CDR3 is 16 amino acids. V dropped 1 base and J dropped 2 bases, with 14 bases sitting between them. This CDR3 reads CASSLSLGGPTDTQYF. The CDR3 bases are TGCGCCAGCAGCTTGTCCCTAGGCGGCCCCACAGATACGCAGTATTTT.

The genes are TRBV7-5 and TRBJ2-7. TRBV7-5 is assigned pseudogene status. The CDR3 totals 14 residues. CDR3 nucleotides: TGTGCCAGAAGCTTAACCGGCCCGATCTACGAGCAGTACTTC. This codes for CARSLTGPIYEQYF.

The CDR3 reads CASSNGREWTDTQYF. CDR3 in DNA: TGTGCCAGCAGCAACGGGCGGGAGTGGACAGATACGCAGTATTTT. The V gene is TRBV6-6, the J gene TRBJ2-3, with 7 bases that match TRBD2. Germline V CDR1 and CDR2: MNHNY, SVGAGI (reference sequence). With 6 bases clipped from V and 3 bases from J, the junction kept 9 bases outside the gene matches. This CDR3 region has 15 residues.

This chain uses TRBV7-2 with TRBJ2-1, with D perhaps TRBD2 (5 bases). V was cut by 1 base and J by 3 bases, with 10 bases left in between. In germline, CDR1 is SGHTA, CDR2 FQGNSA. The CDR3 totals 15 residues. The CDR3 region is CASSLDQRNYNEQFF. As DNA, the CDR3 is TGTGCCAGCAGCTTAGACCAGCGGAACTACAATGAGCAGTTCTTC.

This clone was picked up a small number of times. The chain joins TRBV28 to TRBJ1-5; D unresolved. CDR1 is MDHEN and CDR2 is SYDVKM in the germline V gene. The ends were cut back, 4 bases at V and 9 bases at J, with 10 bases in the middle. This CDR3 region has 12 residues. CDR3 residues: CASSSIVVPQHF. The CDR3 nucleotides are TGTGCCAGCAGTTCGATCGTTGTGCCCCAGCATTTT.

The rearrangement links TRBV6-5 to TRBJ2-7, with D possibly TRBD1 on 5 matching bases. Germline CDR1 reads MNHEY; CDR2 reads SVGAGI. V was trimmed by 2 bases and J by 0 bases, leaving 5 bases between them. This CDR3 is built from 13 residues. The CDR3: CASSYDSSYEQYF. Here the CDR3 DNA reads TGTGCCAGCAGTTACGACAGCTCCTACGAGCAGTACTTC.

This clone was detected once. This CDR3 reads CASSTQGSGANVLTF. DNA for the CDR3: TGTGCCAGCAGTACACAGGGCTCTGGGGCCAACGTCCTGACTTTC. V gene TRBV6-1 combines with J gene TRBJ2-6, with D tentatively TRBD1 (6 bases). The germline CDR1 and CDR2 sequences are MNHNS and SASEGT. The CDR3 has 15 residues. Trimming pared 5 bases from V and 0 bases from J, leaving 8 bases between.

The chain recombines TRBV19 with TRBJ2-7; the D gene could be TRBD1 or TRBD2 (6 bases each). V lost 5 bases and J 2 bases, leaving 16 bases between the germline ends. This CDR3 is built from 15 residues. Germline CDR1 is LNHDA and CDR2 is SQIVND (reference sequence). DNA of the CDR3: TGTGCCAGTAGTTCGGGGGCTAGCGTCGCCTACGAGCAGTACTTC. Residues: CASSSGASVAYEQYF.

The CDR3 bases are TGTGCCAGCAGCTTAGGCGGCTTCACGTCGGCAGATACGCAGTATTTT. This encodes CASSLGGFTSADTQYF. V is TRBV11-2 and J is TRBJ2-3; D uncertain. Germline CDR1 SGHAT, CDR2 FQNNGV. This CDR3 has 16 amino acids. Trimming pared 1 base from V and 4 bases from J, leaving 15 bases between.

The chain joins TRBV7-3 to TRBJ2-1; 8 nucleotides align to TRBD2. The V segment lost 1 base and the J segment 7 bases; nucleotides outside the gene matches: 9. Germline values: CDR1 SGHTA, CDR2 FQGTGA. This CDR3 contains 16 residues. CDR3 loop: CASSLIAGGLGNEQFF. The CDR3 DNA reads TGTGCCAGCAGCTTAATTGCGGGGGGCCTTGGGAATGAGCAGTTCTTC. Supplemented by reference TRBV7-3 and TRBJ2-1, the full variable domain reads GAGVSQTPSNKVTEKGKYVELRCDPISGHTALYWYRQSLGQGPEFLIYFQGTGAADDSGLPNDRFFAVRPEGSVSTLKIQRTERGDSAVYLCASSLIAGGLGNEQFFGPGTRLTVL.

This sequence joins TRBV6-5 and TRBJ2-3; 8 bases are a match to TRBD2. CDR3 length: 16 amino acids. The V and J ends lost 4 bases and 7 bases, in that order; junction bases with no gene match: 13. Per germline, CDR1 MNHEY and CDR2 SVGAGI. CDR3 sequence (DNA): TGTGCCAGCAGTTCGCCGGGCCGTGGGACTAGACATACGCAGTATTTT. Amino acid sequence: CASSSPGRGTRHTQYF.

This clone has a single count. The chain's CDR3 is CASGLDGVTKNIQYF. CDR3 sequence (DNA): TGTGCTAGTGGTTTGGACGGGGTAACCAAAAACATTCAGTACTTC. The V call is TRBV12-5, the J call TRBJ2-4, with D possibly matching TRBD2 (5 bases). The CDR3 covers 15 residues. The ends were cut back, 1 base at V and 2 bases at J, with 9 bases in the middle. CDR1 is LGHNT and CDR2 is FRNRAP in the germline V gene.

CDR3 in amino acids: CASSPGLGDSPLHF. The CDR3 bases are TGCGCCAGCAGCCCAGGGTTGGGTGATTCACCCCTCCACTTT. The V call is TRBV4-1, the J call TRBJ1-6; a weak D match, TRBD1 (5 bases). Germline lookup yields CDR1 MGHRA and CDR2 YSYEKL. The V end was cut by 4 bases, the J end by 8 bases, with 12 bases between. The CDR3 sequence is 14 residues long.

The chain couples TRBV9 to TRBJ2-7; a weak D match, TRBD1 (5 bases). The V gene lost 2 bases and the J gene lost 0 bases, with 9 bases spanning the gap. The germline V gene encodes CDR1 SGDLS and CDR2 YYNGEE. CDR3 length equals 14 residues. The CDR3 DNA is TGTGCCAGCAGCGTGACAGCTAGCTCCTACGAGCAGTACTTC. Residues: CASSVTASSYEQYF.